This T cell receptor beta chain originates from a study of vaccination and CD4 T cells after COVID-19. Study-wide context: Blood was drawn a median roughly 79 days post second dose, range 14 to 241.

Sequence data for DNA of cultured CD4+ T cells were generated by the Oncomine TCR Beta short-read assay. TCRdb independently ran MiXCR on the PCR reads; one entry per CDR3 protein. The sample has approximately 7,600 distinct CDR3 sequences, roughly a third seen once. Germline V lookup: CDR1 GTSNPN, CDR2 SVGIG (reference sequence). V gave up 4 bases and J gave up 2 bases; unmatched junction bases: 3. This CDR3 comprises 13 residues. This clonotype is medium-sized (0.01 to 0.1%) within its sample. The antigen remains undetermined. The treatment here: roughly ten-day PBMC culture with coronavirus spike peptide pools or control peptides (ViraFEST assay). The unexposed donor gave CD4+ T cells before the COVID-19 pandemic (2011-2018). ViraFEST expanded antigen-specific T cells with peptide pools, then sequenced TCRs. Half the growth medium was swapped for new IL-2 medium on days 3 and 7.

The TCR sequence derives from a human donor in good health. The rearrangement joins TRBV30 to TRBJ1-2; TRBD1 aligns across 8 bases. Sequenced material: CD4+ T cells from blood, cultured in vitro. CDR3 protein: CAWTPGGNYGYTF. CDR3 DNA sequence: TGTGCCTGGACCCCAGGGGGCAACTATGGCTACACCTTC.